This is a list of T cell receptor beta chains from one sample in a study of multiple sclerosis patients with progressive multifocal leukoencephalopathy. The repertoire was sequenced with immunoSEQ multiplex PCR; TCRdb's copy has only in-frame clones and lacks some. Counted here are tens of thousands of clones, almost 95% occurring once; the ten biggest clones make up about 1.8%. Sample: PBMCs. The receptors shown here come from a man between 25 and 39 years old with multiple sclerosis. The CDR3 runs from the conserved cysteine through the conserved F or W. Fields, in order: J gene, V gene, CDR3 protein.

>TRBJ2-1|TRBV5-1
CASRVGLAGNNEQFF
>TRBJ2-1|TRBV11-2
CASSSLGSYNEQFF
>TRBJ1-2|TRBV5-6
CASSVHRYRGSHLYGYTF
>TRBJ2-2|TRBV4-1
CASSQGFGTGGELFF
>TRBJ1-4|TRBV7-9
CASSSTGSNEKLFF
>TRBJ1-5|TRBV30
CAWSVQGGQPQHF
>TRBJ2-1|TRBV7-9
CASSLTIGYNEQFF
>TRBJ2-3|TRBV5-6
CASSLDGSYTDTQYF
>TRBJ2-7|TRBV19
CASSGQSTRGEQYF
>TRBJ1-1|TRBV4-1
CASSHNQGMNTEAFF
>TRBJ2-2|TRBV5-1
CASARTGLTGELFF
>TRBJ1-1|TRBV5-5
CASSLLSDRDTEAFF
>TRBJ1-1|TRBV10-3
CAISQELTEAFF
>TRBJ2-1|TRBV15
CATSRAGSGFYNEQFF
>TRBJ2-1|TRBV30
CAWATRLAGGNEQFF
>TRBJ2-3|TRBV7-9
CASSLNRWGDTQYF
>TRBJ2-7|TRBV13
CASSLGDAQYF
>TRBJ2-7|TRBV6-5
CASSYPIRSGISEQYF
>TRBJ1-2|TRBV10-3
CAISETNGQGAFLGYTF
>TRBJ2-2|TRBV6-6
CASSYSTRTGELFF
>TRBJ2-1|TRBV5-6
CASSSPRAFLLYNEQFF
>TRBJ1-1|TRBV6-4
CASSTFENTEAFF
>TRBJ1-1|TRBV7-3
CASSLSGTANTEAFF
>TRBJ2-7|TRBV5-6
CASSTQGAAVEQYF